A single sample gave rise to the 23 T cell receptor beta chains below, sequenced in a study of blood T cell repertoires in COVID-19. Here immunoSEQ multiplex PCR was the method, and the copy in TCRdb shows in-frame clones only, minus some. This table holds around 170,000 clones, 80% to 85% found once. Sequencing was done on a sample of PBMCs or T cells enriched from blood (not recorded which). These TCRs come from a woman between 45 and 60 years old who had recovered from COVID-19.

This rearrangement joins TRBV11-1 to TRBJ2-3, with 7 bases aligning to TRBD2. The CDR3 totals 15 residues. The germline V gene encodes CDR1 SGHAT and CDR2 FQDESV (reference sequence). The V segment lost 2 bases and the J segment 2 bases; nucleotides outside the gene matches: 4. CDR3 residues: CASSLRLAITDTQYF. The DNA of the CDR3 is TGTGCCAGCAGCTTAAGACTAGCTATCACAGATACGCAGTATTTT.

This sequence joins TRBV9 and TRBJ2-1; 13 bases align to TRBD2. J gave up 5 bases and V 4 bases, and 6 bases lay outside the gene matches. The CDR3 spans 16 residues. The germline V gene encodes CDR1 SGDLS and CDR2 YYNGEE. CDR3 residues: CASSPQTSGGHNEQFF. For the CDR3, the DNA is TGTGCCAGCAGCCCCCAGACTAGCGGGGGGCACAATGAGCAGTTCTTC.

The chain joins TRBV25-1 to TRBJ2-7; 9 positions match TRBD1. V lost 3 bases and J lost 5; bases outside the gene matches: 5. Germline CDR1 and CDR2: MGHDK and SYGVNS. The CDR3 runs 14 residues. CDR3 sequence: CASSEEDRGHEQYF. CDR3 in DNA: TGTGCCAGCAGTGAGGAGGACAGGGGCCACGAGCAGTACTTC.

The chain has TRBV6-5 and TRBJ2-2; 8 bases line up with TRBD1. J gave up 11 bases and V 4 bases, and 3 bases lay outside the gene matches. Germline V lookup: CDR1 MNHEY, CDR2 SVGAGI. CDR3 length equals 12 residues. CDR3 bases: TGTGCCAGCAGTTCCCAGGGGGCAGAGCTGTTTTTT. Amino acids: CASSSQGAELFF.

This clone showed up just a few times. The J gene is TRBJ1-1, the V gene TRBV5-1, with 7 bases identical to TRBD1. The CDR3 runs to 14 residues. Germline V gene sequence: CDR1 SGHRS, CDR2 YFSETQ. V gave up 8 bases and J gave up 6 bases; unmatched junction bases: 13. CDR3 sequence reads: CASTLDTGDAEAFF. CDR3 nucleotide sequence: TGCGCCAGTACACTCGATACAGGGGACGCTGAAGCTTTCTTT.

The rearrangement uses TRBV6-5 and TRBJ1-1; 7 bases are shared with TRBD1. V was clipped by 4 bases and J by 4 bases; unmatched bases: 3. The length of the CDR3 is 13 residues. Germline values: CDR1 MNHEY, CDR2 SVGAGI. This chain's CDR3 is CASSSYRGTEAFF. The CDR3 DNA is TGTGCCAGCAGTTCCTACAGGGGCACTGAAGCTTTCTTT.

This clone has only one observation. The chain uses TRBV4-1 and TRBJ2-3; the D is unclear. This CDR3 has 13 amino acids. Deletions cut 1 base from V and 5 bases from J, with 7 bases between. Germline lookup yields CDR1 MGHRA and CDR2 YSYEKL. The CDR3, as DNA: TGCGCCAGCAGCCAAGGACTTGAAGATACGCAGTATTTT. This sequence encodes CASSQGLEDTQYF.

The chain recombines TRBV28 with TRBJ2-7; TRBD1 matches 8 bases. The V segment lost 7 bases and the J segment 4 bases; nucleotides outside the gene matches: 9. The CDR3 has 14 residues. Germline assignment: CDR1 MDHEN and CDR2 SYDVKM. The CDR3, as DNA: TGTGCCAGCACCGTAGACAGGGGATCTTACGAGCAGTACTTC. It yields the protein CASTVDRGSYEQYF.

The CDR3 loop reads CASTRRGGGNGELFF. The CDR3, as DNA: TGTGCCAGCACCCGCCGCGGGGGCGGGAACGGGGAGCTGTTTTTT. This chain links TRBV6-5 with TRBJ2-2, with D perhaps TRBD2 (7 bases). The V end was cut by 7 bases, the J end by 7 bases, with 19 bases between. Germline V CDR1 and CDR2: MNHEY, SVGAGI. This CDR3 is 15 amino acids long.

V gene TRBV7-3 combines with J gene TRBJ2-3; no firm D call. V was shortened by 5 bases and J by 1 base, with 16 bases between the two germline ends. This CDR3 is built from 16 residues. The germline V gene has CDR1 SGHTA and CDR2 FQGTGA. Here the CDR3 reads CASSQRSPAGTDTQYF. The CDR3 bases are TGTGCCAGCAGCCAAAGGTCTCCCGCGGGCACAGATACGCAGTATTTT. Combining the CDR3 with reference TRBV7-3 and TRBJ2-3 gives the whole variable domain GAGVSQTPSNKVTEKGKYVELRCDPISGHTALYWYRQSLGQGPEFLIYFQGTGAADDSGLPNDRFFAVRPEGSVSTLKIQRTERGDSAVYLCASSQRSPAGTDTQYFGPGTRLTVL.

The chain is built from TRBV19 and TRBJ1-2; 11 nucleotides line up with TRBD1. V shed 6 bases and J 6 bases; nucleotides not matched to a gene: 6. This CDR3 spans 14 amino acids. Germline V gene sequence: CDR1 LNHDA, CDR2 SQIVND (reference sequence). The CDR3 bases are TGTGCCAGTAGGGCGGGGGACAGGGGGAATGGCTACACCTTC. This translates into CASRAGDRGNGYTF.

This rearrangement joins TRBV5-5 to TRBJ1-2; a weak D match, TRBD1 (6 bases). This CDR3 contains 15 residues. V lost 0 bases to trimming and J lost 2 bases, with 11 bases between them. Germline V lookup: CDR1 SGHKS, CDR2 YYEKEE (reference sequence). The CDR3 protein is CASSLDPTGNYGYTF. CDR3 sequence (DNA): TGTGCCAGCAGCTTGGATCCAACAGGGAACTATGGCTACACCTTC.

The chain combines TRBV10-3 with TRBJ2-1, with 7 bases matching TRBD2. The length of the CDR3 is 15 residues. Germline CDR1 reads ENHRY; CDR2 reads SYGVKD. The ends lost 3 bases at V and 4 bases at J; junction bases unmatched: 6. CDR3 sequence: CAISESSGVYNEQFF. Written as DNA, the CDR3 is TGTGCCATCAGTGAATCTAGCGGAGTGTACAATGAGCAGTTCTTC.

The chain couples TRBV27 to TRBJ2-1; 14 positions agree with TRBD2. The junction had 2 bases not matched to a gene; V was cut back by 9 bases and J by 7 bases. Germline lookup yields CDR1 MNHEY and CDR2 SMNVEV (reference sequence). The CDR3 loop spans 13 amino acids. The CDR3 region is CASRTSGGNEQFF. CDR3 in DNA: TGTGCCAGTAGGACTAGCGGGGGGAATGAGCAGTTCTTC.

The chain carries TRBV6-1 and TRBJ1-6; 8 bases match TRBD1. The CDR3 extends over 13 amino acids. Trimming removed 2 bases from V and 10 bases from J; junction bases left unmatched: 1. Germline CDR1 is MNHNS and CDR2 is SASEGT. This CDR3 is CASSETGGSPLHF. CDR3 DNA: TGTGCCAGCAGTGAAACAGGGGGATCACCCCTCCACTTT.

This chain uses TRBV6-5 with TRBJ2-7; D might be TRBD1 (6 bases). The CDR3 loop spans 16 amino acids. Germline-derived CDR1 and CDR2 are MNHEY and SVGAGI. Trimming stripped 0 bases from V and 1 base from J, with 13 bases between. CDR3 loop: CASSYSSTGPSYEQYF. The CDR3 nucleotides are TGTGCCAGCAGTTACTCGAGTACAGGGCCATCCTACGAGCAGTACTTC.

This clone showed up just a few times. The V gene is TRBV21-1, the J gene TRBJ2-7; the table's D call TRBD1 went unverified against the DNA. TRBV21-1 is assigned pseudogene status. This CDR3 is 20 amino acids long. The CDR3 nucleotides read TGTGCCAGCAGCAAAGATCAGAGTGACTTTCTTCAGGGGGTCCAAATGGTGCAGTACTTC. It yields the protein CASSKDQSDFLQGVQMVQYF.

This sequence joins TRBV12-3 or TRBV12-4 and TRBJ1-4; D is possibly TRBD1 (5 bases). The CDR3 runs to 12 residues. Deletions cut 6 bases from V and 5 bases from J, with 7 bases between. This chain's CDR3 is CASSQGNEKLFF. In DNA form, the CDR3 reads TGTGCCAGCAGCCAGGGAAATGAAAAACTGTTTTTT.

This chain connects TRBV6-2 or TRBV6-3 to TRBJ2-5, with 15 bases aligning to TRBD2. The CDR3 sequence is 18 residues long. V was pared by 0 bases and J by 7 bases, with 9 bases of the junction left unmatched. Germline-derived CDR1 and CDR2 are MNHEY and SVGEGT. The CDR3 nucleotides read TGTGCCAGCAGTTACTCGACCAGGACTAGCGGGAGGGCCGGGACCCAGTACTTC. Protein product: CASSYSTRTSGRAGTQYF.

The rearrangement joins TRBV7-9 to TRBJ1-5; 7 bases agree with TRBD1. V gave up 5 bases and J gave up 4 bases; unmatched junction bases: 5. CDR1 is SEHNR, CDR2 FQNEAQ, per germline (reference sequence). The CDR3 covers 14 residues. CDR3 protein: CASSQGQQNQPQHF. The DNA of the CDR3 is TGTGCCAGCAGCCAGGGACAGCAAAATCAGCCCCAGCATTTT.

This chain links TRBV9 with TRBJ2-3, with TRBD2 matching over 12 bases. Germline V gene lookup returns CDR1 SGDLS and CDR2 YYNGEE. The CDR3 consists of 16 residues. Unmatched junction bases numbered 4, after V lost 1 base and J lost 4 bases. The CDR3 sequence: CASSVLASGRADTQYF. The CDR3 coding sequence is TGTGCCAGCAGCGTATTAGCTAGCGGGAGGGCAGATACGCAGTATTTT. The whole variable domain, filled in from reference TRBV9 and TRBJ2-3, reads DSGVTQTPKHLITATGQRVTLRCSPRSGDLSVYWYQQSLDQGLQFLIQYYNGEERAKGNILERFSAQQFPDLHSELNLSSLELGDSALYFCASSVLASGRADTQYFGPGTRLTVL.

This chain uses TRBV12-5 with TRBJ1-1, with a tentative D call TRBD1 (6 bases). Germline lookup yields CDR1 LGHNT and CDR2 FRNRAP. The CDR3 loop spans 13 amino acids. The V end lost 5 bases, the J end lost 8 bases, and 15 bases lay between the germline ends. CDR3 loop: CASGLLDGTEAFF. The CDR3 DNA is TGTGCTAGTGGTCTCTTAGACGGGACAGAAGCTTTCTTT.

V gene TRBV21-1 combines with J gene TRBJ1-1; the table's D call, TRBD1, was not checked against the DNA. TRBV21-1 corresponds to a pseudogene. This CDR3 region has 15 residues. The CDR3 loop reads CASSNRVGQDTEAFF. The CDR3 DNA sequence: TGTGCCAGCAGCAACAGGGTCGGTCAGGACACTGAAGCTTTCTTT.